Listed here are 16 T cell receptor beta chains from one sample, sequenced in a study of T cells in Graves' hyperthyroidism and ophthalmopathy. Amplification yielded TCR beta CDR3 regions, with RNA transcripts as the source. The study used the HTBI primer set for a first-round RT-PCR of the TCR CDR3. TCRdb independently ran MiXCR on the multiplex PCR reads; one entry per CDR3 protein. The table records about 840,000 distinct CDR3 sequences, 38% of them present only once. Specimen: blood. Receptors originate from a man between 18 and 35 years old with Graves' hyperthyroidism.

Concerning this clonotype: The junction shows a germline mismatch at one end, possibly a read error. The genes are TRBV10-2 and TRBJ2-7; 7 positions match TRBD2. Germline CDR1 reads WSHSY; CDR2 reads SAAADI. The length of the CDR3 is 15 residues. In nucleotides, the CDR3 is TGTGCCAGCAGCGCTAGCGGCACCAACTCCTACGAGCAGTACTTC. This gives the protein CASSASGTNSYEQYF.

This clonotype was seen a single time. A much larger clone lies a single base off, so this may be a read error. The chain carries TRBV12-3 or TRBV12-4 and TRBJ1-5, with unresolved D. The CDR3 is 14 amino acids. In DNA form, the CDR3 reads TGTGCCAGCAGTTTTCGGGAGGAAATCAGCCCCCGGCATTTT. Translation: CASSFREEISPRHF.

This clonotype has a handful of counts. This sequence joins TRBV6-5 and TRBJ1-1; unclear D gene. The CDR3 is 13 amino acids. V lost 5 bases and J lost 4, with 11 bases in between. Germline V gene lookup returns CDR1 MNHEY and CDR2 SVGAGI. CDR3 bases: TGTGCCAGCAGTCCCGGGAGCGGCACTGAAGCTTTCTTT. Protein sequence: CASSPGSGTEAFF.

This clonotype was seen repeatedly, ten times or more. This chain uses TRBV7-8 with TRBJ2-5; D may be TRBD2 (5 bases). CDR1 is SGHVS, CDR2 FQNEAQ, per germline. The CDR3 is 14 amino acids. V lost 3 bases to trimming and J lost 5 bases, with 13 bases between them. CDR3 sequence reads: CASSFIPEEETQYF. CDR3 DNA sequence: TGTGCCAGCAGCTTCATCCCGGAGGAGGAGACCCAGTACTTC.

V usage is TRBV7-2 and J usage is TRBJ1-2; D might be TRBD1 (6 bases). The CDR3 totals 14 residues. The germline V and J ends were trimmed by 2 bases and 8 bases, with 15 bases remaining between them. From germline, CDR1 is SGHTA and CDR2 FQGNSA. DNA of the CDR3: TGTGCCAGCAGCTTATGGTCTGGCGGGGGCGGCTACACCTTC. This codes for CASSLWSGGGGYTF.

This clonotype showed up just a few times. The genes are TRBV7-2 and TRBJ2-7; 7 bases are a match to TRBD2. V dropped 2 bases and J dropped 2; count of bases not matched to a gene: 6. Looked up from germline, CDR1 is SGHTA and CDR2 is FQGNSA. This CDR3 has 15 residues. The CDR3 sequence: CASSLSRDYPYEQYF. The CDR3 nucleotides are TGTGCCAGCAGCTTATCCCGGGACTACCCCTACGAGCAGTACTTC.

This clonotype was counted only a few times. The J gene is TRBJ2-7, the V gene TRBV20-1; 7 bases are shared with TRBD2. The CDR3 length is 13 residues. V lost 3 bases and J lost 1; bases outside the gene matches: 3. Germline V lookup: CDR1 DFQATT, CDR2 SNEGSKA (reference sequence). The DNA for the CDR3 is TGCAGTGCTAGGGTTAGCGGGTCCTACGAGCAGTACTTC. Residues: CSARVSGSYEQYF.

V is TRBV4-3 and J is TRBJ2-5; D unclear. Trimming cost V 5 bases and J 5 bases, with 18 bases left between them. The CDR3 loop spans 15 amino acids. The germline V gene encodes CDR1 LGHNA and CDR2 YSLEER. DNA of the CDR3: TGCGCCAGCAGCAGGTTCGACGATGAGGCGGAGACCCAGTACTTC. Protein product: CASSRFDDEAETQYF.

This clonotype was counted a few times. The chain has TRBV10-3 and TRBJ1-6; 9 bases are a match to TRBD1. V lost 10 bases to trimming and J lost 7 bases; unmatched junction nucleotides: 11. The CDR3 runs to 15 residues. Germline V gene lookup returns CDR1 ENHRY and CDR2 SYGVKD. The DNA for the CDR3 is TGTGCCAGCAGACCCGGGACAGGGATCAATTCACCCCTCCACTTT. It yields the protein CASRPGTGINSPLHF.

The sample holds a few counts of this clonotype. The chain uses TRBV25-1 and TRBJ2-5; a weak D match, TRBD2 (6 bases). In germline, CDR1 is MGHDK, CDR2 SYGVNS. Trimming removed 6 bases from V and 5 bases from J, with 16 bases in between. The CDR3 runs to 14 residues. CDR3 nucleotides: TGTGCCAGCAGCCAAGAAGGGACTGTGGAGACCCAGTACTTC. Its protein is CASSQEGTVETQYF.

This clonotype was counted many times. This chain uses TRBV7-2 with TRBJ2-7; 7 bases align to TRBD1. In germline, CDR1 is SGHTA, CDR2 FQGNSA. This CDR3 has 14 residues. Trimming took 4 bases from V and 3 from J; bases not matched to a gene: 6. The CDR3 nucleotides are TGTGCCAGCAGCTCGTCGACAGGGAACTACGAGCAGTACTTC. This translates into CASSSSTGNYEQYF.

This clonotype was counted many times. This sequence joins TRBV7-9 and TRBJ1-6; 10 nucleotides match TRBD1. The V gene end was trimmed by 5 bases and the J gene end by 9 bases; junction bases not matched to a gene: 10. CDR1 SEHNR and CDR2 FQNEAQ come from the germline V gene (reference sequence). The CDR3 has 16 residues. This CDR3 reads CASSKPRQGASSPLHF. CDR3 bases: TGTGCCAGCAGCAAACCCAGACAGGGGGCGAGTTCACCCCTCCACTTT.

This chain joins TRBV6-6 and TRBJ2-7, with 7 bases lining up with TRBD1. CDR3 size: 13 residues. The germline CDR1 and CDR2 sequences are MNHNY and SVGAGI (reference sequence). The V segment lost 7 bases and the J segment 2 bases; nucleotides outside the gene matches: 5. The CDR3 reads CASTGDRAYEQYF. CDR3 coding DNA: TGTGCCAGCACCGGGGACAGAGCCTACGAGCAGTACTTC.

The CDR3 nucleotides read TGTGCCAGTAGTACTTCCCGGGACAGGGGCCAGCCCCAGCATTTT. Amino acid sequence: CASSTSRDRGQPQHF. The chain recombines TRBV19 with TRBJ1-5; 10 bases are shared with TRBD1. V trimming: 4 bases; J trimming: 7 bases; junction bases outside the gene matches: 7. CDR1 and CDR2 (germline): LNHDA, SQIVND (reference sequence). The CDR3 runs 15 residues. The whole variable domain, filled in from reference TRBV19 and TRBJ1-5, reads DGGITQSPKYLFRKEGQNVTLSCEQNLNHDAMYWYRQDPGQGLRLIYYSQIVNDFQKGDIAEGYSVSREKKESFPLTVTSAQKNPTAFYLCASSTSRDRGQPQHFGDGTRLSIL.

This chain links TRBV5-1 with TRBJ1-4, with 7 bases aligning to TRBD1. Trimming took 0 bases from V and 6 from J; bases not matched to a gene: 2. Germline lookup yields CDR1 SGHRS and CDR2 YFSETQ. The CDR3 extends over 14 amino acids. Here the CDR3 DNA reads TGCGCCAGCAGCTTGGACAGGGGAGATGAAAAACTGTTTTTT. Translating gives CASSLDRGDEKLFF.

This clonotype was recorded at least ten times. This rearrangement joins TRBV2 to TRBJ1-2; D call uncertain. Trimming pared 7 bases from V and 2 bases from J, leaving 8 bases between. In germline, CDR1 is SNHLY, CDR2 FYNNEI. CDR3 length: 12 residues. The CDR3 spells CASIRTNYGYTF. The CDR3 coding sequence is TGTGCCAGCATTCGCACGAACTATGGCTACACCTTC.